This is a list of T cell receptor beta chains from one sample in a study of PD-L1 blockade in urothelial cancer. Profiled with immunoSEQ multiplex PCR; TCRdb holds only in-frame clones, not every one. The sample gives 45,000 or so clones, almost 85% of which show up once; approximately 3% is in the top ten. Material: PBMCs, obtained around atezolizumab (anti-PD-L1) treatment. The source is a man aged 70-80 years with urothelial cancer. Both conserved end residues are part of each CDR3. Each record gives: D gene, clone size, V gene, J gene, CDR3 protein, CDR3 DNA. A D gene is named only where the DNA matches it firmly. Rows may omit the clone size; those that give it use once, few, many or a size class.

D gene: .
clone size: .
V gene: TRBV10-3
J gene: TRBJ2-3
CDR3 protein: CAISDGAFSDF
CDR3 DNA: TGTGCCATCAGTGATGGAGCTTTCAGTGATTTT

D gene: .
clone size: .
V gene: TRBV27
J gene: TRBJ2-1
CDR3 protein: CASRQGFLSYNEQFF
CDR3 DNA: TGTGCCAGCAGACAGGGCTTCCTCTCTTACAATGAGCAGTTCTTC

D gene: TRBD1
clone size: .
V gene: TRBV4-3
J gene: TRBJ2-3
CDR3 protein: CASSQDWGQGSADTQYF
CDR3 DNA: TGCGCCAGCAGCCAAGATTGGGGACAGGGGTCCGCAGATACGCAGTATTTT

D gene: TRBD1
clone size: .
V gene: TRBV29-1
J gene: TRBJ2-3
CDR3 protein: CSSDDRGTDTQYF
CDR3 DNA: TGCAGCTCGGATGACAGGGGCACAGATACGCAGTATTTT

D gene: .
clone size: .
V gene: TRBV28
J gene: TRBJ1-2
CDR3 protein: CASSLRQPYGYTF
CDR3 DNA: TGTGCCAGCAGTTTAAGACAGCCCTATGGCTACACCTTC

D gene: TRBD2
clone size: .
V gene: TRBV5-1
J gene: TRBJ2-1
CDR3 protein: CASSPLPGREGRGEQFF
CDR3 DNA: TGCGCCAGCAGCCCTCTCCCAGGGCGGGAGGGCCGGGGTGAGCAGTTCTTC

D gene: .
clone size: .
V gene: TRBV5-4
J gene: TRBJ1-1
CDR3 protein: CASSLRGANTEAFF
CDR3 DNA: TGTGCCAGCAGCTTGCGGGGTGCGAACACTGAAGCTTTCTTT

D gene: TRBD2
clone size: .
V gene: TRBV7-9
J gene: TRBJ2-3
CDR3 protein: CASSFSGLADTQYF
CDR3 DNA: TGTGCCAGCAGCTTTAGCGGGTTGGCAGATACGCAGTATTTT

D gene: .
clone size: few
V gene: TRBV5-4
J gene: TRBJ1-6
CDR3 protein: CASSLTLSRDSPLHF
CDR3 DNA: TGTGCCAGCAGCTTAACTCTATCGAGGGATTCACCCCTCCACTTT

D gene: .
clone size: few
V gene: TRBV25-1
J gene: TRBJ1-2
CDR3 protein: CGPSGVDGYTF
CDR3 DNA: TGTGGTCCGTCCGGGGTCGATGGCTACACCTTC

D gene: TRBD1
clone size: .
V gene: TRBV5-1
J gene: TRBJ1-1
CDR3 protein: CASTWGQGKTEAFF
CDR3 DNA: TGCGCCAGCACCTGGGGACAGGGGAAAACTGAAGCTTTCTTT

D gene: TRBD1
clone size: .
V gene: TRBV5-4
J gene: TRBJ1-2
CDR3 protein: CASSQNPGQGRNYGYTF
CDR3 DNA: TGTGCCAGCAGCCAGAACCCGGGACAGGGGCGGAACTATGGCTACACCTTC

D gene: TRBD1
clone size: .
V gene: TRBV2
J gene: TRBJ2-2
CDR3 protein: CASSLEGASNTGELFF
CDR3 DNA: TGTGCCAGCAGCCTAGAGGGGGCATCGAACACCGGGGAGCTGTTTTTT

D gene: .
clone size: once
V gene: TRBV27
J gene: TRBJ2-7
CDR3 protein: CASRRLEGSYEQYF
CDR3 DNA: TGTGCCAGCAGGAGGTTGGAAGGTTCCTACGAGCAGTACTTC

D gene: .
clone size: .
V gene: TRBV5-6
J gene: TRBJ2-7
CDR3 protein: CASSPYSSYEQYF
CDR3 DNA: TGTGCCAGCAGCCCTTATTCCAGCTACGAGCAGTACTTC

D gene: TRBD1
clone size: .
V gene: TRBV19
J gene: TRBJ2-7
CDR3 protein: CASSPTGQPYEQYF
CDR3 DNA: TGTGCCAGTAGTCCTACGGGACAGCCCTACGAGCAGTACTTC

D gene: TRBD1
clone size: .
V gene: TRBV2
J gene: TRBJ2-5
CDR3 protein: CASSKQGAVETQYF
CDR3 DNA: TGTGCCAGCAGTAAACAGGGGGCGGTGGAGACCCAGTACTTC

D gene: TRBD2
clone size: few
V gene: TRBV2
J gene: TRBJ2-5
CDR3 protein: CASSEPSVAGDRETQYF
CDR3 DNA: TGTGCCAGCAGTGAACCTTCGGTAGCGGGAGATCGGGAGACCCAGTACTTC

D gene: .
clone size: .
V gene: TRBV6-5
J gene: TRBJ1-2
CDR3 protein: CASSYAGSGYGYTF
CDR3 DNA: TGTGCCAGCAGTTACGCGGGGTCCGGCTATGGCTACACCTTC

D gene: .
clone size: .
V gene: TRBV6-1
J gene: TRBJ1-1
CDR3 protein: CASSEGGGTEAFF
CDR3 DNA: TGTGCCAGCAGTGAGGGAGGGGGCACTGAAGCTTTCTTT

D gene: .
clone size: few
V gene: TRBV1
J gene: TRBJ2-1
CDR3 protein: CTSSQDLAGGPRAYNEQFF
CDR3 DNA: TGCACCAGCAGCCAGGATCTAGCGGGAGGGCCTAGGGCCTACAATGAGCAGTTCTTC

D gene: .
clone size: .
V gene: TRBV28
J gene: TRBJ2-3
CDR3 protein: CASSAAGTGADTQYF
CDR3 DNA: TGTGCCAGCAGTGCAGCTGGGACTGGGGCGGATACGCAGTATTTT

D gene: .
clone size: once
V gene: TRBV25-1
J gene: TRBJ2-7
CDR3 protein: CASSDAGQGYEQYF
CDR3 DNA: TGTGCCAGCAGTGACGCGGGGCAGGGTTACGAGCAGTACTTC

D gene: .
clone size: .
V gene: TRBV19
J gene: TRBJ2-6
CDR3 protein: CASSKQVGDSGANVLTF
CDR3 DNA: TGTGCCAGTAGTAAGCAGGTTGGCGACTCTGGGGCCAACGTCCTGACTTTC

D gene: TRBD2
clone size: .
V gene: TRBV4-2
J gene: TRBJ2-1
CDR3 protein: CASSQDSGSGRRKFF
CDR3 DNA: TGTGCCAGCAGCCAAGATTCGGGTAGCGGGAGAAGGAAGTTCTTC

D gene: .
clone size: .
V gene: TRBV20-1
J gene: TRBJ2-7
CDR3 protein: CSLYQGYEQYF
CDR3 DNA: TGCAGTCTTTACCAGGGCTACGAGCAGTACTTC

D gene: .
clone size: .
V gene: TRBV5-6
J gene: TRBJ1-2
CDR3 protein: CASSLVDSPYGYTF
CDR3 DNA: TGTGCCAGCAGCTTGGTGGACAGCCCCTATGGCTACACCTTC

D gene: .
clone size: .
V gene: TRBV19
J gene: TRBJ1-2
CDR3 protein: CASRPQGVDGYTF
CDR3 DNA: TGTGCCAGTAGACCACAGGGAGTCGACGGCTACACCTTC

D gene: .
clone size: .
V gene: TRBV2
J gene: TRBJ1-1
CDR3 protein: CAKQGVNTEAFF
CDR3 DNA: TGTGCCAAACAGGGCGTGAACACTGAAGCTTTCTTT

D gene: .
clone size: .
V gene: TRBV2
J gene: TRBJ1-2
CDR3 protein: CASTQDLTGYTF
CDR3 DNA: TGTGCCAGCACCCAGGATTTAACTGGCTACACCTTC

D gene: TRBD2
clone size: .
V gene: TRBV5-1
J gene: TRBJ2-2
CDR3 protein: CASSLIRAGVTGELFF
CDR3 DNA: TGCGCCAGCAGCTTAATACGAGCGGGAGTTACCGGGGAGCTGTTTTTT

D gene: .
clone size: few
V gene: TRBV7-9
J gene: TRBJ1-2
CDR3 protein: CASSLEPYGYTF
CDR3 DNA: TGTGCCAGCAGCTTAGAGCCCTATGGCTACACCTTC

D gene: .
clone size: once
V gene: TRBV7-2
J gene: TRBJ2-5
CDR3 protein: CASSLGGVEGETQYF
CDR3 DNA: TGTGCCAGCAGCTTAGGGGGGGTTGAAGGGGAGACCCAGTACTTC

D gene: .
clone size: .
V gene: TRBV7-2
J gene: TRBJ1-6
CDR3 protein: CASSLAGPGWGSPLHF
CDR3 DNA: TGTGCCAGCAGCTTAGCCGGGCCAGGGTGGGGTTCACCCCTCCACTTT

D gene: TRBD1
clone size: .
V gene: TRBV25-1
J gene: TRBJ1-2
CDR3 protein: CASSDPGQGAGGYTF
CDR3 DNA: TGTGCCAGCAGTGATCCGGGACAGGGGGCAGGTGGCTACACCTTC

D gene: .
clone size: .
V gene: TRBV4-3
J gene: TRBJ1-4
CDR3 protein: CASSQGTHRQNEKLFF
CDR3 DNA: TGCGCCAGCAGCCAAGGGACACATAGACAGAATGAAAAACTGTTTTTT

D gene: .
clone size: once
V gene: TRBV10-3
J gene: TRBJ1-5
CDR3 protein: CAISDGEREPQHF
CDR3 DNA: TGTGCCATCAGTGATGGGGAGCGGGAGCCCCAGCATTTT

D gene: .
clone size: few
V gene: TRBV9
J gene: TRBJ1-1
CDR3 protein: CASSVGINTEAFF
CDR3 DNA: TGTGCCAGCAGCGTAGGTATTAACACTGAAGCTTTCTTT

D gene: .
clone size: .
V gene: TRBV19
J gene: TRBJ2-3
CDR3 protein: CASSIGQEGDTQYF
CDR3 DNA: TGTGCCAGTAGTATCGGCCAGGAGGGAGATACGCAGTATTTT

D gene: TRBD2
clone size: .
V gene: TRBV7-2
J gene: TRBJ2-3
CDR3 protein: CASSLGLAGGTDTQYF
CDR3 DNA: TGTGCCAGCAGCTTGGGGCTAGCGGGAGGCACAGATACGCAGTATTTT

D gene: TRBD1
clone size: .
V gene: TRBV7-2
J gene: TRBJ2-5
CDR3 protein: CASSWDRGETQYF
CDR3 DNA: TGTGCCAGCAGCTGGGACAGGGGTGAGACCCAGTACTTC

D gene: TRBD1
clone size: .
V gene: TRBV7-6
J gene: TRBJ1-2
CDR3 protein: CASSLSSQGASGYTF
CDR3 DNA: TGTGCCAGCAGCCTTAGCAGTCAGGGGGCTAGTGGCTACACCTTC

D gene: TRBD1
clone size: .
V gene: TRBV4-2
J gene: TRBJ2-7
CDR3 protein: CASSQLGQQAYEQYF
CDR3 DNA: TGTGCCAGCAGCCAATTGGGACAGCAGGCCTACGAGCAGTACTTC

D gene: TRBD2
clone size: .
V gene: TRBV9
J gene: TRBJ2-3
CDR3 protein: CASSVVAGTSGPTTQYF
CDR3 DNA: TGTGCCAGCAGCGTAGTTGCCGGGACTAGCGGACCAACTACGCAGTATTTT

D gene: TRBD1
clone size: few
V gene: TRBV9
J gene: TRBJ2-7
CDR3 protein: CASSVAMGQGIYEQYF
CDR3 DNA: TGTGCCAGCAGCGTAGCAATGGGACAGGGTATCTACGAGCAGTACTTC

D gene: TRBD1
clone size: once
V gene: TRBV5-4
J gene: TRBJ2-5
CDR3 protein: CASSRDRGQVETQYF
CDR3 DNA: TGTGCCAGCAGCCGTGACAGGGGGCAGGTAGAGACCCAGTACTTC